This TCR beta chain was observed in a study of CD8+ T cells in alopecia areata. Whole-study context: Among treated patients, severity was scored by affected scalp area percentage.

Unmatched junction bases numbered 8, after V lost 5 bases and J lost 5 bases. There are 16 residues in the CDR3. The germline V gene encodes CDR1 MNHEY and CDR2 SMNVEV (reference sequence). Extracted RNA was reverse transcribed into cDNA, the sequencing template. TCRdb keeps only in-frame clones here, not all; method: immunoSEQ multiplex PCR. This table holds under 150,000 clones, roughly four fifths found once. As for treatment: oral pan-JAK inhibitor, 5-10 mg twice daily. The receptor was isolated from a human donor with alopecia areata. The chain has TRBV27 and TRBJ2-1; TRBD2 agrees at 11 bases. The sequences come from CD8+ T cells sorted from blood, collected at week 4, from a patient treated with tofacitinib. The CDR3, as DNA: TGTGCCAGCAGTGGTAGCGGGGGGGCCGTAAACAATGAGCAGTTCTTC. Its protein product is CASSGSGGAVNNEQFF.